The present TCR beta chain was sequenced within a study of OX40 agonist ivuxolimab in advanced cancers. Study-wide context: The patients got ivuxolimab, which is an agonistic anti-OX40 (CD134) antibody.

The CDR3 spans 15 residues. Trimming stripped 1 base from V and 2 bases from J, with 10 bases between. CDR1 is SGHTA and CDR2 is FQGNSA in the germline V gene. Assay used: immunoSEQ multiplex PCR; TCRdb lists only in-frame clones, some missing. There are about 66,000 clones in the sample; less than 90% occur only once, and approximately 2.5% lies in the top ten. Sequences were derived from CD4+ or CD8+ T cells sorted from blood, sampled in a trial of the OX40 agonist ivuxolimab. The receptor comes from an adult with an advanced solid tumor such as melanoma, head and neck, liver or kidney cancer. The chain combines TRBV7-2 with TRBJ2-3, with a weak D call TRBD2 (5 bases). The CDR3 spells CASSLGGSFTDTQYF. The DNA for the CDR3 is TGTGCCAGCAGCTTAGGTGGGAGTTTCACAGATACGCAGTATTTT.